This entry is about one T cell receptor (beta chain). Its matching antigen is unknown. The germline gives CDR1 SGHAT, CDR2 FQNNGV. There are 15 residues in the CDR3. V was cut by 2 bases and J by 0 bases, with 9 bases left in between. The data were taken from a study of cytomegalovirus exposure and HLA in healthy donors. Regarding the study as a whole: V- and J-gene trimming of TCR beta was linked (in a later analysis) to a missense DCLRE1C variant. Analyzed later, most CMV-associated TCR beta chains appeared HLA-restricted.

The primer mix had 60 Vbeta and 13 Jbeta primers. Sequencing was performed with immunoSEQ multiplex PCR; in TCRdb, only in-frame clones are kept and a portion is missing. The sample records 200,000 to 250,000 clones, approximately 80% being singletons. The chain has TRBV11-2 and TRBJ2-3; D gene ambiguous. Source material: PBMCs. The receptor was isolated from a boy aged 2 to 10 in good health and CMV-seronegative. The CDR3 bases are TGTGCCAGCAGCTTACGGCTAGTGAGCACAGATACGCAGTATTTT. Its translation: CASSLRLVSTDTQYF. Looking up the rest from reference TRBV11-2 and TRBJ2-3 gives the full variable domain: EAGVAQSPRYKIIEKRQSVAFWCNPISGHATLYWYQQILGQGPKLLIQFQNNGVVDDSQLPKDRFSAERLKGVDSTLKIQPAKLEDSAVYLCASSLRLVSTDTQYFGPGTRLTVL.